This T cell receptor beta chain was profiled in a study of blood T cell repertoires in COVID-19. For the study at large: The origin of the acute and convalescent COVID-19 samples was the United States, Italy and Spain.

CDR3 length: 12 amino acids. Trimming shortened V by 8 bases and J by 2 bases, and 9 bases separated the two germline ends. The germline V gene encodes CDR1 LNHDA and CDR2 SQIVND (reference sequence). Authors' methods: Estimation of nucleated cell counts was performed using reference gene primer amplification. The method was immunoSEQ multiplex PCR; TCRdb's version includes in-frame clones alone and lacks a portion of them. The D gene and trimming were derived from the DNA, and the V and J assignments and clone size from that table. Of 250,000 or so clones in the sample, about 87% are singletons; the top ten hold approximately 5.1%.

This receptor was obtained from a woman in her sixties or seventies with COVID-19, enrolled during active disease. J is TRBJ1-1 and V is TRBV19, with D uncertain. The sequencing sample was made of peripheral blood. The chain's CDR3 is CASAGLNTEAFF. DNA of the CDR3: TGTGCCAGTGCCGGACTAAACACTGAAGCTTTCTTT.